A single sample gave rise to the 4 T cell receptor beta chains below, sequenced in a study of T cell clonality in common variable immunodeficiency (dated by TCRdb to about 2015). Their recognized antigens are unknown. The research as a whole found: Fewer deletions and N-nucleotide insertions were reportedly observed in CVID TCRbeta sequences, and highly modified clones with 13 or more V deletions were reportedly absent from CVID TCRbeta sequences.

Libraries were prepared through the immunoSEQ multiplex PCR assay. As stored in TCRdb, this immuneACCESS dataset retains in-frame rearrangements with V and J assigned. A fraction of the clones does not appear; measured against another copy, unresolved V genes explain less than half of the discrepancy, and the remainder lacks a known reason. The table notes roughly 39,000 clones here, none of them singletons. Jointly, the top ten make up approximately 5.6% of the sample. What was sequenced was peripheral blood mononuclear cells. These receptors all stem from a human donor with common variable immunodeficiency.

This clone was recorded a few times. Read coverage stops 3 residues before the CDR3 terminus; the germline J gene supplies the remainder. The chain carries TRBV5-1 and TRBJ2-7; D call uncertain. The CDR3 contains 13 residues. Germline CDR1 is SGHRS and CDR2 is YFSETQ. V lost 4 bases, J lost 3 bases, and 11 bases lay in between. Partial CDR3 DNA: TGCGCCAGCAGCGTTAACAGCCGCTACGAG. This sequence encodes CASSVNSRYE. The whole CDR3 protein is CASSVNSRYEQYF.

A remark on this clone: The CDR3 end lies 3 residues beyond the end of the read and is filled in from the germline J gene. The chain carries TRBV7-2 and TRBJ1-5; 7 positions match TRBD1. The ends lost 0 bases at V and 4 bases at J; junction bases unmatched: 3. Germline V lookup: CDR1 SGHTA, CDR2 FQGNSA. The CDR3 length is 15 residues. CDR3 sequence: CASSLAGTENQPQHF. The CDR3 DNA, read in part, is TGTGCCAGCAGCTTAGCTGGGACAGAAAATCAGCCC.

This clone was seen ten or more times. Read sequence stops 3 residues before the CDR3 end, and the germline J gene provides the missing end. The chain has TRBV18 and TRBJ1-1, with 7 positions matching TRBD1. The CDR3 extends over 13 amino acids. Germline trimming cut 3 bases from V and 5 bases from J; bases unmatched to any gene: 3. CDR1 is KGHSH and CDR2 is LQKENI in the germline V gene. CDR3 in amino acids: CASSPDRETEAFF. CDR3 DNA (partial): TGTGCCAGCTCACCCGACAGGGAAACTGAA.

This clone has ten or more counts. The observed sequence ends 3 residues before the CDR3 terminus, with the missing tail filled in from the germline J gene. This chain joins TRBV18 and TRBJ1-1, with 10 nucleotides matching TRBD1. The CDR3 length is 19 residues. V shed 4 bases, J shed 4 bases, and the junction held 18 bases outside the gene matches. Germline CDR1 KGHSH, CDR2 LQKENI. This CDR3 is CASSLSPGTGVFLGTEAFF. Partial CDR3 DNA: TGTGCCAGCTCACTTTCCCCCGGGACAGGGGTTTTTTTGGGCACTGAA.